This T cell receptor beta chain appears in the sequencing data of a study of chemoradiotherapy in HPV16-positive cancers. Broader study findings: Candidate HPV-specific clones and E7-related TCR motifs grew in tumor during treatment.

Germline lookup yields CDR1 MNHEY and CDR2 SVGAGI. The J segment lost 1 base and the V segment lost 5 bases, leaving 6 bases of the junction unmatched. The CDR3 covers 15 residues. Assay used: immunoSEQ multiplex PCR; TCRdb lists only in-frame clones, some missing. The sample has more than 850 clones, 75% to 85% seen once; the top ten hold about 9%. As regards this clone: Its antigen is unknown.

This clonotype was sampled from a human donor with HPV-associated anogenital cancer. V usage is TRBV6-5 and J usage is TRBJ1-2; TRBD1 aligns across 8 bases. Source: tumor tissue, taken from a patient who underwent chemoradiotherapy. As DNA, the CDR3 is TGTGCCAGCAGTCCCGGGACAGGACTTAACTATGGCTACACCTTC. Translating it yields CASSPGTGLNYGYTF.